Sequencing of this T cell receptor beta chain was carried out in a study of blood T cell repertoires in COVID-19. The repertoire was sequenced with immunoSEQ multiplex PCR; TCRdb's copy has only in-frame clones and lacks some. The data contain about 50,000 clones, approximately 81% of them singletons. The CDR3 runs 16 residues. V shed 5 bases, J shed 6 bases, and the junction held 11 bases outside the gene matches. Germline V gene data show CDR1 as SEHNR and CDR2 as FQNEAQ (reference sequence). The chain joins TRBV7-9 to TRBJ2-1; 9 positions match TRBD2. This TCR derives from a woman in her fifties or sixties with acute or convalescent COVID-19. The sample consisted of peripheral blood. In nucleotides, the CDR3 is TGTGCCAGCAGCCCCGGGGGGGGACTAGCTGTCAATGAGCAGTTCTTC. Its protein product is CASSPGGGLAVNEQFF.